This T cell receptor (beta chain) was retrieved from a study of response to subunit inactivated influenza vaccine. The CDR3 runs to 13 residues. Germline loops: CDR1 SQVTM, CDR2 ANQGSEA. The V segment lost 7 bases and the J segment 2 bases; nucleotides outside the gene matches: 3. One entry per CDR3 protein, called by TCRdb with MiXCR from the RT-PCR reads. The sample contains over 150,000 distinct CDR3 sequences, roughly an eighth of which appear only once. The chain couples TRBV29-1 to TRBJ2-1; 9 bases line up with TRBD1. The source of this sequence is a man in his fifties or sixties who received an inactivated influenza vaccine. The starting material was CD8+ T cells sorted from PBMCs, obtained 5 days after vaccination. CDR3 nucleotides: TGCAGCGGGACAGGGGAACCCTACAATGAGCAGTTCTTC. Amino acids: CSGTGEPYNEQFF.